The following is a TCR beta chain sequence with its context. This sample is drawn from a study of CD8 T cells in Susac syndrome. The CDR3 length is 14 residues. Germline V gene data show CDR1 as DFQATT and CDR2 as SNEGSKA (reference sequence). Trimming removed 0 bases from V and 5 bases from J; junction bases left unmatched: 6. Sequencing of TCR beta was carried out in blood CD8+ and CD4+ T cells. RNA was extracted with the RNeasy kit, and a quantity of about 0.5 to 1 ug was reverse transcribed using random hexamers. TCRdb reprocessed the immunoSEQ multiplex PCR reads via MiXCR and lists one record per CDR3 protein. The sample consists of 150,000 to 200,000 distinct CDR3 sequences, 94% of them appearing once.

The chain is built from TRBV20-1 and TRBJ2-5, with 7 bases lining up with TRBD2. The sequence was obtained from a human donor with multiple sclerosis. The material sequenced was CD4+ T cells from PBMCs. The CDR3 coding sequence is TGCAGTGCTAGAGATGGTGGGGGAGGGGAGACCCAGTACTTC. It encodes CSARDGGGGETQYF.